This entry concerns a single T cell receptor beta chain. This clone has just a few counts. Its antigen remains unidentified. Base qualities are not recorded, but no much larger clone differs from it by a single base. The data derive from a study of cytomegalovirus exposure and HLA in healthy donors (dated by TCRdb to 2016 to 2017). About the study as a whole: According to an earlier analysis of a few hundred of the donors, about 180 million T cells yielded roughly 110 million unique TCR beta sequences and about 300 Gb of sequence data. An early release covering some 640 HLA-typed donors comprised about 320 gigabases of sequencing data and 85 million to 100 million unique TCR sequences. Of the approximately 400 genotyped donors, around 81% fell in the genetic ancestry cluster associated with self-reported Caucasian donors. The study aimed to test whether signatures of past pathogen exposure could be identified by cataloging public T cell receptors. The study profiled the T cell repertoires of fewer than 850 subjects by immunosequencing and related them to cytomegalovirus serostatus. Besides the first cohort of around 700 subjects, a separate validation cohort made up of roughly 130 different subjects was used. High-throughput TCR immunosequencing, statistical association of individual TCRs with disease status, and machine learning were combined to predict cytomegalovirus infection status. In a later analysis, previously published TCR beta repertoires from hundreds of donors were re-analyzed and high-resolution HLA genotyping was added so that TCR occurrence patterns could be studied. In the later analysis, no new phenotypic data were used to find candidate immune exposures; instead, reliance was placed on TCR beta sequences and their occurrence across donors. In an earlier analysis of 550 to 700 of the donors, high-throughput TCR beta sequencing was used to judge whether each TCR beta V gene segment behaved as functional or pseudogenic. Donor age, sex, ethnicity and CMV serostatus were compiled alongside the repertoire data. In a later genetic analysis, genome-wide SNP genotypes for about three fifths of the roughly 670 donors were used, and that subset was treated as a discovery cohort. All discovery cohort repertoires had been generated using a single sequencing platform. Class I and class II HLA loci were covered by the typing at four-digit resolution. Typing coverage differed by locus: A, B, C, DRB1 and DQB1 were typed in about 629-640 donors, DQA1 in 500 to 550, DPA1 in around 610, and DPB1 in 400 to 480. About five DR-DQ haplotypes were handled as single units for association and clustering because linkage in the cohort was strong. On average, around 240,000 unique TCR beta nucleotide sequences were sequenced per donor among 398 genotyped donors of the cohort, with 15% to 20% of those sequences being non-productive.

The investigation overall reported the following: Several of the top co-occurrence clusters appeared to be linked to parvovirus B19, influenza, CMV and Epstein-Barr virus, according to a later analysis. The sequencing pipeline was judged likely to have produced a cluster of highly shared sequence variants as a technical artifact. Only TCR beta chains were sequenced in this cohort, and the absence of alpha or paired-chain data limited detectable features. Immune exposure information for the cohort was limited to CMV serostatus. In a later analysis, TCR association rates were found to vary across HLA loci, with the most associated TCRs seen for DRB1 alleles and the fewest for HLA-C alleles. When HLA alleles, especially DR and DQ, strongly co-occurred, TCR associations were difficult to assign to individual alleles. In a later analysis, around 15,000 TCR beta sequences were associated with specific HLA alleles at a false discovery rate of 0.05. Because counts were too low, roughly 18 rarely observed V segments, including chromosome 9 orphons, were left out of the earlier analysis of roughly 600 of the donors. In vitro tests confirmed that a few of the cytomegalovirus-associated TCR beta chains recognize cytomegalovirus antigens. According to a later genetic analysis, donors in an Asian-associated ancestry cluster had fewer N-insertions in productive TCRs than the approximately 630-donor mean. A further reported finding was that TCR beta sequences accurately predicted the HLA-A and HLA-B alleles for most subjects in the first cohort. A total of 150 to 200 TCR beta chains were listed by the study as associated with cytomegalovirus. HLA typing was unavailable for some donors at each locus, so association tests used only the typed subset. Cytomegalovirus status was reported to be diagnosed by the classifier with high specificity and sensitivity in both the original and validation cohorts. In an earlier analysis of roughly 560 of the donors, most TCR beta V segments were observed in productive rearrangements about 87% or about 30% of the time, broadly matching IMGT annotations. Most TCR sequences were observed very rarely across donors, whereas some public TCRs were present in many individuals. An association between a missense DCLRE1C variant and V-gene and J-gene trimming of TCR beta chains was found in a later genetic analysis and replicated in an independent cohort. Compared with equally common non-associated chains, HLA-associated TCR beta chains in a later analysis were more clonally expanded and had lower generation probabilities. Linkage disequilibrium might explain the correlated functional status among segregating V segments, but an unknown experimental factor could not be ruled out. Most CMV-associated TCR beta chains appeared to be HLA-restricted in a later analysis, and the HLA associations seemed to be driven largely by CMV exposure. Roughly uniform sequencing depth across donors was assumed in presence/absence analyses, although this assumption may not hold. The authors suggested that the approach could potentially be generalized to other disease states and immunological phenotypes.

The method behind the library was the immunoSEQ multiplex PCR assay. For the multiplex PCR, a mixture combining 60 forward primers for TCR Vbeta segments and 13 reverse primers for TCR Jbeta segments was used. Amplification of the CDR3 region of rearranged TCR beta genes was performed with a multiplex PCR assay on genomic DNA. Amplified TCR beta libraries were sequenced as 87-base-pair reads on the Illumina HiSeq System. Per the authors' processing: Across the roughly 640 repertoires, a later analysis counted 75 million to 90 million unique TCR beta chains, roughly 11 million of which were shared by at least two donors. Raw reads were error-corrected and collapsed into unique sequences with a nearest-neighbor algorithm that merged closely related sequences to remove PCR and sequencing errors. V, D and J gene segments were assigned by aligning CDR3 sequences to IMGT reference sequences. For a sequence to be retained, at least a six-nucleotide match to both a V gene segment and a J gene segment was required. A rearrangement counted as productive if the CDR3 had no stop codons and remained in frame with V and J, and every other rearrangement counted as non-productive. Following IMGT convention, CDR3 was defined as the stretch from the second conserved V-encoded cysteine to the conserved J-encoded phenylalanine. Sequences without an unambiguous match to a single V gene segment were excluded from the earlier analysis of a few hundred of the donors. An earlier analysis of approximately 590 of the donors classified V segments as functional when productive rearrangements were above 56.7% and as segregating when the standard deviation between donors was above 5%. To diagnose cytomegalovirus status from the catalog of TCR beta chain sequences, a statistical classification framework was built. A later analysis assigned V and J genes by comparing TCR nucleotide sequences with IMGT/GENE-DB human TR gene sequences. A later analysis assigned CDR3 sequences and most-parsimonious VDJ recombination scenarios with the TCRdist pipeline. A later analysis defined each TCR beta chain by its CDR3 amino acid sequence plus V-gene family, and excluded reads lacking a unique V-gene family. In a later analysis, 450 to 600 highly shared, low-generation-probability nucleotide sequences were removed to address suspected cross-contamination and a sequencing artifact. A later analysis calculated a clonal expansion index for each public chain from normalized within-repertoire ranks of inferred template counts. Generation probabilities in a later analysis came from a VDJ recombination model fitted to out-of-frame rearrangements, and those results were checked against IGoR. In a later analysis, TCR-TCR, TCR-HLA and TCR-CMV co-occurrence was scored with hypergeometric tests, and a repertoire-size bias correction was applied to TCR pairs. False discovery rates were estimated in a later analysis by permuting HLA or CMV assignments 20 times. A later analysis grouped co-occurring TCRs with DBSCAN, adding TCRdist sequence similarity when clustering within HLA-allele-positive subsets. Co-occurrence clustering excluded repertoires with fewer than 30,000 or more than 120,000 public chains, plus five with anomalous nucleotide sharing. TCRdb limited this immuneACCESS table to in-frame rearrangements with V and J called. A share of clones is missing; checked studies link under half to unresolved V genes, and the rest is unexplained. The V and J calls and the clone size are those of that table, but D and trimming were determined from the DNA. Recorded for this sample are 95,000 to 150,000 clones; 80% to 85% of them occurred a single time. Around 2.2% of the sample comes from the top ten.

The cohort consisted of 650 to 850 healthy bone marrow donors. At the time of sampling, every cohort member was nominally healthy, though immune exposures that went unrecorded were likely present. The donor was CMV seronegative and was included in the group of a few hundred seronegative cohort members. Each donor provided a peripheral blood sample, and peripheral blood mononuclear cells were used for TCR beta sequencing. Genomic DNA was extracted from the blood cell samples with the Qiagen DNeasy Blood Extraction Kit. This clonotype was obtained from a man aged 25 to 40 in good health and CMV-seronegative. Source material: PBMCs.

The DNA is TGTGCCAGCAGCTCAGCTCCCAACAGGATAATTACTGGAAACACCATATATTTT. This gives the protein CASSSAPNRIITGNTIYF. The chain is assembled from TRBV5-4 and TRBJ1-3, with TRBD1 perhaps the D gene, on 5 matching bases. From a lookup of the germline V gene (reference sequence), CDR1 and CDR2 are SGHNT and YYREEE. V is clipped by 3 bases and J by 2 bases, and the sequence between their germline boundaries is 21 bases long. CDR3 length: 18 amino acids, cysteine to phenylalanine. Just CDR3 DNA is preserved here, 54 bases in frame from base 1.